This T cell receptor (beta chain) was sequenced during a study of blood T cell repertoires in COVID-19. Study as a whole: Sites across the United States, Italy and Spain contributed samples from acute and convalescent COVID-19.

The table came from immunoSEQ multiplex PCR; TCRdb's copy has only in-frame clones and leaves some out. The sample records just over 200,000 clones, more than 75% being singletons. V shed 2 bases, J shed 5 bases, and the junction held 5 bases outside the gene matches. The CDR3 has 14 residues. Germline assignment: CDR1 MGHDK and CDR2 SYGVNS. This clone has a single count. The sequenced material came from peripheral blood. The chain couples TRBV25-1 to TRBJ1-1; 7 bases fit TRBD1. This clonotype originated in an elderly man with acute or convalescent COVID-19. The CDR3 DNA reads as TGTGCCAGCAGTGAAGACAGGGTAAGGACTGAAGCTTTCTTT. Translating it yields CASSEDRVRTEAFF.